The present T cell receptor beta chain was sequenced within a study of resident and recirculating memory T cells in vitiligo. Study information: Shave-biopsy epidermis from lesional and nonlesional skin was sequenced alongside PBMCs.

Patients had to be free of confetti depigmentation, indicating active vitiligo. Using immunoSEQ multiplex PCR, the repertoire was profiled, and TCRdb retains in-frame clones only, with some absent. The sample includes roughly 80,000 clones, around 92% of them seen just once. What was sequenced was blood. The receptor's source is a male donor with vitiligo.

The CDR3 coding sequence is TGTGCCAGCAGCTCACAGGCTATCTCTGGAAACACCATATATTTT. It yields the protein CASSSQAISGNTIYF. The chain joins TRBV5-4 to TRBJ1-3; tentatively, D is TRBD1 (5 bases). The germline CDR1 and CDR2 sequences are SGHNT and YYREEE (reference sequence). With 3 bases removed from V and 0 bases from J, the gap between germline ends came to 10 bases. The CDR3 has 15 amino acids.